This TCR beta chain was captured in a study of Graves' ophthalmopathy and Graves' hyperthyroidism. Looking at the study overall: Hyperthyroidism showing no ophthalmopathy within 18 months of follow-up was stable. The study's findings and limits: This model predicted ophthalmopathy progression (sensitivity 70% to 71%, specificity 72% to 85%). Appearing in blood as well were most expanded thyroid clonotypes above 0.001 frequency.

This clonotype was seen only a few times. Its cognate antigen is unknown. RNA served as the template for amplifying TCR beta CDR3 regions. The first-round RT-PCR employed HTBI primers together with the Qiagen OneStep RT-PCR kit. A multiplex PCR was then performed as the second round. TCRdb processed the multiplex PCR reads anew with MiXCR; each CDR3 protein has one entry. The data hold over a million distinct CDR3 sequences, with roughly two fifths observed a single time. This CDR3 comprises 14 residues. V was clipped by 5 bases and J by 4 bases, with 15 bases between them. Germline V CDR1 and CDR2: MNHEY, SVGAGI. Hyperthyroidism patients were newly diagnosed, under 2 months' duration, aged 18 to 65.

The clonotype was recovered from an adult man with Graves' hyperthyroidism. The chain links TRBV6-5 to TRBJ2-7, with D unresolved. The sequenced sample was peripheral blood or thyroid tissue (not recorded which). DNA for the CDR3: TGTGCCAGCAGTGAAAGGTTAGGGCGATACGAGCAGTACTTC. It encodes CASSERLGRYEQYF.